Listed here are 29 T cell receptor beta chains from one sample, sequenced in a study of identical twins. TCRdb reanalysed the 5' RACE reads using MiXCR and keeps one entry per CDR3 protein. The sample holds 500,000 to 650,000 distinct CDR3 sequences; 7% to 7.5% are singletons and the top ten take 1.6%. The sample was also linked to a second study, of yellow fever vaccine responses in identical twins.

Input material: PBMCs. These receptors all come from a woman aged 18 to 35 in good health.

This chain joins TRBV20-1 and TRBJ2-5; D gene ambiguous. From germline, CDR1 is DFQATT and CDR2 SNEGSKA (reference sequence). This CDR3 is built from 13 residues. The V and J ends lost 6 bases and 3 bases respectively, with 14 bases between them. The CDR3 reads CSAPVDPEETQYF. Here the CDR3 DNA reads TGCAGTGCGCCAGTCGATCCGGAAGAGACCCAGTACTTC.

This clonotype was counted a few times. The J gene is TRBJ2-5, the V gene TRBV11-2, with D possibly being TRBD2 (7 bases). The CDR3 covers 15 residues. CDR1 is SGHAT, CDR2 FQNNGV, per germline. Between the trimmed V and J ends, which lost 5 bases and 4 bases, there was a span of 17 bases. CDR3 in DNA: TGTGCCAGCAGCGCTCCGAGGGGGGGCGGAGAGACCCAGTACTTC. Translated: CASSAPRGGGETQYF. The full variable domain, in which reference TRBV11-2 and TRBJ2-5 provide the parts outside the CDR3, is EAGVAQSPRYKIIEKRQSVAFWCNPISGHATLYWYQQILGQGPKLLIQFQNNGVVDDSQLPKDRFSAERLKGVDSTLKIQPAKLEDSAVYLCASSAPRGGGETQYFGPGTRLLVL.

The chain uses TRBV7-9 and TRBJ2-3; 10 bases agree with TRBD1. Looked up from germline, CDR1 is SEHNR and CDR2 is FQNEAQ (reference sequence). After removal of 5 bases from V and 6 bases from J, the junction contained 5 bases not matched to a gene. This CDR3 is 14 amino acids long. The CDR3 nucleotides read TGTGCCAGCAGCCACGGGACAGGGGTGGATACGCAGTATTTT. This codes for CASSHGTGVDTQYF.

The rearrangement uses TRBV4-1 and TRBJ2-2, with TRBD2 identical over 10 bases. CDR1 is MGHRA and CDR2 is YSYEKL in the germline V gene. This CDR3 comprises 14 residues. Germline trimming cut 3 bases from V and 7 bases from J; bases unmatched to any gene: 2. Here the CDR3 reads CASSQLAGVGELFF. The DNA of the CDR3 is TGCGCCAGCAGCCAGCTAGCGGGAGTCGGGGAGCTGTTTTTT.

This clonotype was detected many times. The chain links TRBV11-2 to TRBJ2-2, with D perhaps TRBD2 (5 bases). V lost 1 base and J 4 bases, leaving 10 bases between the germline ends. Germline CDR1 and CDR2: SGHAT and FQNNGV. The CDR3 has 15 residues. This chain's CDR3 is CASSLVERGTGELFF. The CDR3 DNA reads TGTGCCAGCAGCTTAGTGGAACGGGGCACCGGGGAGCTGTTTTTT.

This clonotype was seen more than once but under ten times. This rearrangement joins TRBV5-1 to TRBJ2-5; D is perhaps TRBD2 (5 bases). The CDR3 loop spans 15 amino acids. In germline, CDR1 is SGHRS, CDR2 YFSETQ. The V end was cut by 3 bases, the J end by 5 bases, with 17 bases between. The DNA of the CDR3 is TGCGCCAGCAGCTCCGGGAACCTCAACGGGGAGACCCAGTACTTC. Translating it yields CASSSGNLNGETQYF. Combining the CDR3 with reference TRBV5-1 and TRBJ2-5 gives the whole variable domain KAGVTQTPRYLIKTRGQQVTLSCSPISGHRSVSWYQQTPGQGLQFLFEYFSETQRNKGNFPGRFSGRQFSNSRSEMNVSTLELGDSALYLCASSSGNLNGETQYFGPGTRLLVL.

This chain links TRBV4-1 with TRBJ2-7; tentative D call: TRBD2 (6 bases). This CDR3 is 14 amino acids long. Trimming cost V 4 bases and J 5 bases, with 15 bases left between them. Germline assignment: CDR1 MGHRA and CDR2 YSYEKL. CDR3 amino acids: CASSPTLWGDEQYF. DNA of the CDR3: TGCGCCAGCAGCCCGACTCTTTGGGGGGACGAGCAGTACTTC.

In its sample, this clonotype was seen many times. The gene calls are TRBV20-1 and TRBJ2-2, with 9 bases matching TRBD2. Germline CDR1 reads DFQATT; CDR2 reads SNEGSKA (reference sequence). After removal of 0 bases from V and 1 base from J, the junction contained 6 bases not matched to a gene. This CDR3 is built from 17 residues. The CDR3 nucleotides read TGCAGTGCTAGAGATCCTCTGACTAGCGGGAACACCGGGGAGCTGTTTTTT. It codes for CSARDPLTSGNTGELFF.

The chain employs TRBV15 and TRBJ1-5, with no clear D. V dropped 3 bases and J dropped 4 bases, with 4 bases sitting between them. Germline V CDR1 and CDR2: LNHNV, YYDKDF (reference sequence). The CDR3 spans 12 residues. The CDR3 reads CATSRTNQPQHF. The CDR3 DNA reads as TGTGCCACCAGCAGGACAAATCAGCCCCAGCATTTT.

In DNA form, the CDR3 reads TGCAGCGTTGAAGGGGACAATGAGCAGTTCTTC. This translates into CSVEGDNEQFF. The chain recombines TRBV29-1 with TRBJ2-1, with no clear D. V was clipped by 1 base and J by 5 bases, with 3 bases between them. Per the germline V gene, CDR1 is SQVTM and CDR2 is ANQGSEA. The CDR3 loop spans 11 amino acids.

Only a few counts were recorded for this clonotype. V gene TRBV5-6 combines with J gene TRBJ2-7, with D possibly matching TRBD2 (7 bases). The germline V gene encodes CDR1 SGHDT and CDR2 YYEEEE. The CDR3 consists of 14 residues. Between the trimmed V and J ends, which lost 3 bases and 3 bases, there was a span of 13 bases. Here the CDR3 reads CASSWGGTYYEQYF. The CDR3 DNA reads as TGTGCCAGCAGCTGGGGGGGGACATACTACGAGCAGTACTTC.

This clonotype showed up just a few times. The chain combines TRBV12-3 or TRBV12-4 with TRBJ2-5, with D possibly TRBD2 on 7 matching bases. This CDR3 comprises 16 residues. Trimming took off 3 bases at V and 1 base at J, with 15 bases between the two ends. The CDR3 region is CASSFKGGSSQETQYF. In nucleotides, the CDR3 is TGTGCCAGCAGTTTTAAGGGGGGGAGCAGCCAAGAGACCCAGTACTTC.

This clonotype has ten or more counts. The chain uses TRBV12-3 or TRBV12-4 and TRBJ1-6, with D perhaps TRBD1 (6 bases). This CDR3 spans 17 amino acids. V was clipped by 6 bases and J by 4 bases, with 19 bases between them. CDR3: CASRPGGGRWYNSPLHF. The CDR3 bases are TGTGCCAGCAGGCCTGGCGGGGGGCGATGGTATAATTCACCCCTCCACTTT.

In its sample, this clonotype was seen many times. The V call is TRBV4-1, the J call TRBJ2-5; a possible D gene is TRBD1 (6 bases). Germline CDR1 and CDR2: MGHRA and YSYEKL. Trimming stripped 5 bases from V and 5 bases from J, with 12 bases between. This CDR3 spans 13 amino acids. CDR3 nucleotide sequence: TGCGCCAGCAGCTGGTCCGACAGGGAGACCCAGTACTTC. It is translated as CASSWSDRETQYF.

Comments on this clonotype: A much more abundant neighbour one base away suggests this may be a read error. This chain connects TRBV4-1 to TRBJ2-2, with 7 nucleotides matching TRBD1. The junction had 8 bases not matched to a gene; V was cut back by 4 bases and J by 3 bases. CDR1 and CDR2 from the germline V gene are MGHRA and YSYEKL. This CDR3 spans 16 amino acids. This CDR3 reads CASSRETGSDTGELFF. The CDR3 region has the DNA TGCGCCAGCAGCCGCGAGACAGGGAGCGACACCGGGGAGCTGTTTTTT.

This clonotype was counted ten times or more. CDR3 in DNA: TGCAGTGCTAGATTGACATCTTCCCACGAGCAGTACTTC. It yields the protein CSARLTSSHEQYF. The rearrangement uses TRBV20-1 and TRBJ2-7; D not resolved. Trimming cost V 2 bases and J 5 bases, with 13 bases left between them. The germline V gene encodes CDR1 DFQATT and CDR2 SNEGSKA (reference sequence). The CDR3 runs to 13 residues.

This clonotype was seen a few times. CDR3 sequence: CASGRNTYYEQYF. Here the CDR3 DNA reads TGTGCCAGCGGGAGGAACACCTACTACGAGCAGTACTTC. The V gene is TRBV6-1, the J gene TRBJ2-7; weak D call: TRBD2 (6 bases). CDR3 size: 13 residues. Trimming took 8 bases from V and 3 from J, leaving 14 bases between them. Germline values: CDR1 MNHNS, CDR2 SASEGT.

The J gene is TRBJ2-3, the V gene TRBV29-1; TRBD2 aligns across 7 bases. With V trimmed by 4 bases and J by 8 bases, 3 bases remained unmatched. CDR3 length equals 11 residues. Germline assignment: CDR1 SQVTM and CDR2 ANQGSEA. CDR3: CSVVGEGTQYF. The CDR3 nucleotides read TGCAGCGTTGTTGGGGAGGGTACGCAGTATTTT.

The rearrangement uses TRBV6-2 or TRBV6-3 and TRBJ2-5, with D perhaps matching TRBD1 or TRBD2 (5 bases each). This CDR3 is 16 amino acids long. V was shortened by 5 bases and J by 2 bases, with 18 bases between the two germline ends. CDR1 and CDR2 (germline): MNHEY, SVGEGT. This CDR3 is CASSTGFSEGQETQYF. The CDR3 DNA reads as TGTGCCAGCAGTACCGGGTTTAGCGAGGGGCAAGAGACCCAGTACTTC.

The rearrangement links TRBV6-5 to TRBJ1-3, with TRBD1 matching over 8 bases. Germline lookup yields CDR1 MNHEY and CDR2 SVGAGI. CDR3 length: 15 residues. V lost 6 bases, J lost 2 bases, and 6 bases stayed unmatched. The CDR3 region is CASSYGQGAGNTIYF. CDR3 nucleotides: TGTGCCAGCAGCTATGGACAGGGAGCTGGAAACACCATATATTTT.

This clonotype was seen only a few times. The chain links TRBV28 to TRBJ2-7; a possible D gene is TRBD2 (5 bases). This CDR3 is 13 amino acids long. Germline V gives CDR1 MDHEN, CDR2 SYDVKM. Trimming shortened V by 1 base and J by 2 bases, and 6 bases separated the two germline ends. The CDR3 protein is CASSLSGTYEQYF. CDR3 sequence (DNA): TGTGCCAGCAGTTTATCCGGGACCTACGAGCAGTACTTC.

The chain is built from TRBV7-9 and TRBJ2-1, with a possible D match to TRBD2 (5 bases). This CDR3 is 14 amino acids long. Trimming removed 0 bases at V and 7 bases at J, with 10 bases between. Germline values: CDR1 SEHNR, CDR2 FQNEAQ (reference sequence). The DNA of the CDR3 is TGTGCCAGCAGCTTAGCGGGAGCGAAAAATGAGCAGTTCTTC. Protein product: CASSLAGAKNEQFF.

V gene TRBV5-6 combines with J gene TRBJ2-7; D is unresolved. This CDR3 contains 13 residues. Germline V lookup: CDR1 SGHDT, CDR2 YYEEEE. V gave up 2 bases and J gave up 6 bases, with 12 bases separating them. The CDR3 DNA reads TGTGCCAGCAGCTTTGGGTCTCCGATCGAGCAGTACGTC. This codes for CASSFGSPIEQYV.

The gene calls are TRBV2 and TRBJ2-7; 10 bases fit TRBD1. V was clipped by 3 bases and J by 6 bases; unmatched bases: 8. Germline CDR1 SNHLY, CDR2 FYNNEI. This CDR3 contains 15 residues. DNA for the CDR3: TGTGCCAGCAGTGAGGAGCGGGACAGGGGTGGCGAGCAGTACTTC. Amino acid sequence: CASSEERDRGGEQYF.

Of note for this clonotype: It may be a read error: a sequence one base away is much more abundant. V is TRBV2 and J is TRBJ2-1; D is possibly TRBD2 (6 bases). Germline V gene lookup returns CDR1 SNHLY and CDR2 FYNNEI. V lost 3 bases and J 1 base, leaving 7 bases between the germline ends. The CDR3 has 14 residues. DNA for the CDR3: TGTGCCAGCAGTGATGGGGGGTCCTACAATGAGCAGTTCTTC. Translated, it gives CASSDGGSYNEQFF.

This clonotype appeared a few times. This rearrangement joins TRBV23-1 to TRBJ1-1; TRBD1 matches 7 bases. TRBV23-1 is recorded as an ORF, its role being uncertain. The CDR3 runs to 14 residues. After removal of 3 bases from V and 4 bases from J, the junction contained 5 bases not matched to a gene. As DNA, the CDR3 is TGCGCCAGCAGTCAGACAGGGTTGAGCACTGAAGCTTTCTTT. This translates into CASSQTGLSTEAFF.

This clonotype was found many times. The chain recombines TRBV6-4 with TRBJ2-3; 7 bases are shared with TRBD2. Germline V CDR1 and CDR2: MRHNA, SNTAGT. Trimming took 3 bases from V and 3 from J; bases not matched to a gene: 3. This CDR3 comprises 14 residues. The CDR3 is CASSDMGGTDTQYF. For the CDR3, the DNA is TGTGCCAGCAGTGATATGGGAGGGACAGATACGCAGTATTTT.

This clonotype occurred a few times. The chain is built from TRBV20-1 and TRBJ2-1; 9 nucleotides align to TRBD2. Trimming cost V 3 bases and J 8 bases; bases outside gene matches: 5. Germline CDR1 DFQATT, CDR2 SNEGSKA (reference sequence). The CDR3 consists of 13 residues. This CDR3 is CSASARGGDEQFF. The CDR3 nucleotides are TGCAGTGCTAGCGCGCGGGGGGGCGATGAGCAGTTCTTC.

In its sample, this clonotype was seen many times. The gene calls are TRBV12-3 or TRBV12-4 and TRBJ2-5, with 7 bases aligning to TRBD2. The J segment lost 2 bases and the V segment lost 3 bases, leaving 9 bases of the junction unmatched. The CDR3 is 16 residues long. CDR3 region: CASSFSRTSEQETQYF. The DNA of the CDR3 is TGTGCCAGCAGTTTCAGTAGAACTAGCGAACAAGAGACCCAGTACTTC.